This T cell receptor (beta chain) was obtained from a study of blood T cell repertoires in COVID-19. Study-wide context: From T cells, B-cell-depleted T cells, or PBMCs came the material, which was cDNA or gDNA.

Generated by immunoSEQ multiplex PCR, the TCRdb table keeps only in-frame clones and is missing some. The data contain roughly 160,000 clones, about 85% of them singletons. The V gene lost 1 base and the J gene lost 7 bases, with 4 bases spanning the gap. This CDR3 comprises 11 residues. Germline lookup yields CDR1 SEHNR and CDR2 FQNEAQ (reference sequence). V and J are TRBV7-9 and TRBJ1-1; D remains ambiguous. Sequencing input: peripheral blood. This clonotype was sampled from a man aged 35-49 years with acute or convalescent COVID-19. This chain's CDR3 is CASSLESEAFF. In DNA, the CDR3 is TGTGCCAGCAGCTTAGAGAGTGAAGCTTTCTTT. Full variable domain (remainder filled in from reference TRBV7-9 and TRBJ1-1): DTGVSQNPRHKITKRGQNVTFRCDPISEHNRLYWYRQTLGQGPEFLTYFQNEAQLEKSRLLSDRFSAERPKGSFSTLEIQRTEQGDSAMYLCASSLESEAFFGQGTRLTVV.